This is a list of T cell receptor beta chains from one sample in a study of blood T cells in healthy people across ages. TCRdb ran MiXCR on the 5' RACE reads and lists one entry per CDR3 protein. The table lists hundreds of thousands of distinct CDR3 sequences, under 45% of them singletons, with roughly 18% in the top ten. The sequenced material came from blood. The receptors stem from a man aged 55 to 69 in good health. Both conserved end residues are part of each CDR3. The order of the fields is V gene, clone size, D gene, J gene, CDR3 DNA, CDR3 protein. The D gene is left open where the match is weak. Clone size, where shown, is once, few, many, or a class for clones that have expanded.

v_gene: TRBV5-1
abundance: -
d_gene: -
j_gene: TRBJ2-2
CDR3nt: TGCGCCAGCAGCTTTACAATCTTAGGTATGAACACCGGGGAGCTGTTTTTT
CDR3aa: CASSFTILGMNTGELFF

v_gene: TRBV12-3/TRBV12-4
abundance: many
d_gene: TRBD1
j_gene: TRBJ2-4
CDR3nt: TGTGCCAGCAGCCCGACAGGGTTGAACATTCAGTACTTC
CDR3aa: CASSPTGLNIQYF

v_gene: TRBV2
abundance: -
d_gene: -
j_gene: TRBJ2-1
CDR3nt: TGTGCCAGCAGTGACTGGGAGACCCAGTTCTTC
CDR3aa: CASSDWETQFF

v_gene: TRBV20-1
abundance: -
d_gene: -
j_gene: TRBJ2-7
CDR3nt: TGCAATGCACCCGACTCGGCAGGGTCCTACGAGCAGTACTTC
CDR3aa: CNAPDSAGSYEQYF

v_gene: TRBV20-1
abundance: few
d_gene: -
j_gene: TRBJ2-5
CDR3nt: TGCAGTGCTAGCCTCCCTAGCGATATCCAAGAGACCCAGTACTTC
CDR3aa: CSASLPSDIQETQYF

v_gene: TRBV7-2
abundance: -
d_gene: -
j_gene: TRBJ2-1
CDR3nt: TGTGCCAGCAGCCGAAGAGGAATCGACTACAATGAGCAGTTCTTC
CDR3aa: CASSRRGIDYNEQFF

v_gene: TRBV20-1
abundance: many
d_gene: -
j_gene: TRBJ2-7
CDR3nt: TGCAGTGCTAGAGATCAGGGGGGGTTGTCCTACGAGCAGTACTTC
CDR3aa: CSARDQGGLSYEQYF

v_gene: TRBV10-3
abundance: -
d_gene: TRBD1
j_gene: TRBJ1-1
CDR3nt: TGTGCCCTCAGACAGGGGGCGGACACTGAAGCTTTCTTT
CDR3aa: CALRQGADTEAFF

v_gene: TRBV6-6
abundance: once
d_gene: -
j_gene: TRBJ1-3
CDR3nt: TGTGCCAGCAGTTACAATCTATCGCCCTCTGGAAACACCATATATTTT
CDR3aa: CASSYNLSPSGNTIYF

v_gene: TRBV20-1
abundance: -
d_gene: TRBD2
j_gene: TRBJ2-5
CDR3nt: TGTAGTGCTAGGTGGAGGGAGGGTAACCAAGAGACCCAGTACTTC
CDR3aa: CSARWREGNQETQYF

v_gene: TRBV6-2/TRBV6-3
abundance: few
d_gene: TRBD1
j_gene: TRBJ2-7
CDR3nt: TGTGCCAGCAGTTACCTGGGACAGGGGGCGGACGAGCAGTACTTC
CDR3aa: CASSYLGQGADEQYF

v_gene: TRBV7-6
abundance: many
d_gene: -
j_gene: TRBJ2-7
CDR3nt: TGTGCCAGCAGCTTAGTTTCCGACCCCTCCTACGAGCAGTACTTC
CDR3aa: CASSLVSDPSYEQYF

v_gene: TRBV20-1
abundance: many
d_gene: -
j_gene: TRBJ1-5
CDR3nt: TGCAGTGCTAGAGATCAGGCTCCGAGGCAGCCCCAGCATTTT
CDR3aa: CSARDQAPRQPQHF

v_gene: TRBV5-1
abundance: -
d_gene: TRBD2
j_gene: TRBJ2-1
CDR3nt: TGCGCCAGCAGCTTGGCCCCGGGGGGGAACAATGAGCAGTTCTTC
CDR3aa: CASSLAPGGNNEQFF

v_gene: TRBV7-8
abundance: once
d_gene: -
j_gene: TRBJ2-1
CDR3nt: TGTGCCAGCAGCTTACAGGATTCCTACAATGAGCGGTTCTTC
CDR3aa: CASSLQDSYNERFF

v_gene: TRBV7-2
abundance: -
d_gene: TRBD1
j_gene: TRBJ2-5
CDR3nt: TGTGCCAGCAGCCCTCAGGGGGACCGAAAGACCCAGTACTTC
CDR3aa: CASSPQGDRKTQYF

v_gene: TRBV20-1
abundance: -
d_gene: -
j_gene: TRBJ2-1
CDR3nt: TGCAGTGCTAGAGATGGTGGGGTGGAATACAATGAGCAGTTCTTC
CDR3aa: CSARDGGVEYNEQFF

v_gene: TRBV12-3/TRBV12-4
abundance: -
d_gene: TRBD1
j_gene: TRBJ1-2
CDR3nt: TGTGCCAGCATCGACAGGGACTGTAGCTACACCTTC
CDR3aa: CASIDRDCSYTF

v_gene: TRBV6-1
abundance: -
d_gene: -
j_gene: TRBJ1-2
CDR3nt: TGTGCCAGCAGTGAAGAGATTGTAGCAGTAGCTAACTATGGCTACACCTTC
CDR3aa: CASSEEIVAVANYGYTF

v_gene: TRBV7-2
abundance: -
d_gene: TRBD2
j_gene: TRBJ2-1
CDR3nt: TGTGCCAGCAGCTTAGGGAGCGGGGGGGCCGCCAATGAGCAGTTCTTC
CDR3aa: CASSLGSGGAANEQFF

v_gene: TRBV3-1
abundance: few
d_gene: -
j_gene: TRBJ2-6
CDR3nt: TGTGCCAGCAGCCAAGTTTTCGGGGGAGCCGGGGCCAACGTCCTGACTTTC
CDR3aa: CASSQVFGGAGANVLTF

v_gene: TRBV29-1
abundance: -
d_gene: TRBD1
j_gene: TRBJ1-2
CDR3nt: TGCAGCGTTGAAGGCGGACAGGGCCGTTATGGCTACACCTTC
CDR3aa: CSVEGGQGRYGYTF

v_gene: TRBV10-3
abundance: many
d_gene: TRBD1
j_gene: TRBJ2-5
CDR3nt: TGTGCCATCAGTGAGTCGGCCAGGGGGCTTCAAGAGACCCAGTACTTC
CDR3aa: CAISESARGLQETQYF

v_gene: TRBV7-2
abundance: few
d_gene: TRBD1
j_gene: TRBJ1-2
CDR3nt: TGTGCCAGCAGCAACCCCGGGACAGGGAACCGGGGTGGCTACACCTTC
CDR3aa: CASSNPGTGNRGGYTF

v_gene: TRBV9
abundance: -
d_gene: -
j_gene: TRBJ2-4
CDR3nt: TGTGCCAGCAGCGATCAGAAAAACATTCAGTACTTC
CDR3aa: CASSDQKNIQYF

v_gene: TRBV18
abundance: -
d_gene: -
j_gene: TRBJ2-3
CDR3nt: TGTGCCAGCTCACCACGTAAGGGGAGCACAGATACGCAGTATTTT
CDR3aa: CASSPRKGSTDTQYF

v_gene: TRBV7-2
abundance: -
d_gene: TRBD2
j_gene: TRBJ2-5
CDR3nt: TGTGCCAGCGGCGGGGGGGCCTGGTCCTACAATGAGCAGTACTTC
CDR3aa: CASGGGAWSYNEQYF

v_gene: TRBV10-3
abundance: few
d_gene: TRBD1
j_gene: TRBJ2-7
CDR3nt: TGTGCCATCAGTGAGCAAGTGGGGGACAGGATCCACGAGCAGTACTTC
CDR3aa: CAISEQVGDRIHEQYF

v_gene: TRBV30
abundance: many
d_gene: -
j_gene: TRBJ2-7
CDR3nt: TGTGCCTGGAGTGGGGTACTCCCTTCCGAGCAGTACTTC
CDR3aa: CAWSGVLPSEQYF

v_gene: TRBV2
abundance: -
d_gene: TRBD1
j_gene: TRBJ2-3
CDR3nt: TGTGCCAGCAGGGGACAGGGGGTTGGCGCAGATACGCAGTATTTT
CDR3aa: CASRGQGVGADTQYF

v_gene: TRBV27
abundance: -
d_gene: -
j_gene: TRBJ2-2
CDR3nt: TGTGCCAGCAGTCCGCGAGGGGTGATTAACACCGGGGAGCTGTTTTTT
CDR3aa: CASSPRGVINTGELFF

v_gene: TRBV6-6
abundance: -
d_gene: TRBD2
j_gene: TRBJ2-3
CDR3nt: TGTGCCAGCAGTTCACATAGCGGGGGAAACACAGATACGCAGTATTTT
CDR3aa: CASSSHSGGNTDTQYF

v_gene: TRBV7-2
abundance: -
d_gene: TRBD1
j_gene: TRBJ2-2
CDR3nt: TGTGCCAGCAGCCCTCACCCGGGACAGGGACCCGGGGAGCTGTTTTTT
CDR3aa: CASSPHPGQGPGELFF

v_gene: TRBV6-5
abundance: -
d_gene: -
j_gene: TRBJ2-3
CDR3nt: TGTGCCAGCAGTTACTCCTCGACGGCAGATACGCAGTATTTT
CDR3aa: CASSYSSTADTQYF

v_gene: TRBV5-5
abundance: -
d_gene: -
j_gene: TRBJ2-1
CDR3nt: TGTGCCAGCAGCTCTGGGAGAGTAGCCAGCAATGAGCAGTTCTTC
CDR3aa: CASSSGRVASNEQFF

v_gene: TRBV20-1
abundance: -
d_gene: TRBD2
j_gene: TRBJ2-3
CDR3nt: TGCAGTGCTAGAGACGCTAGCGGGGCAACAGATACGCAGTATTTT
CDR3aa: CSARDASGATDTQYF

v_gene: TRBV9
abundance: -
d_gene: -
j_gene: TRBJ2-1
CDR3nt: TGTGCCAGCAGCGTAGATACAAGGGAATTCGATGAGCAGTTCTTC
CDR3aa: CASSVDTREFDEQFF

v_gene: TRBV5-1
abundance: -
d_gene: TRBD1
j_gene: TRBJ2-7
CDR3nt: TGCGCCAACAGCCTGACCGGGACAGCCTACGAGCAGTACTTC
CDR3aa: CANSLTGTAYEQYF

v_gene: TRBV2
abundance: -
d_gene: -
j_gene: TRBJ2-1
CDR3nt: TGTGCCAGCAGTGACAGGGTCACCTACAATGAGCAGTTCTTC
CDR3aa: CASSDRVTYNEQFF

v_gene: TRBV4-1
abundance: -
d_gene: -
j_gene: TRBJ1-1
CDR3nt: TGCGCCAGCAGCCCCTACACGCAGAGAGCCACTGAAGCTTTCTTT
CDR3aa: CASSPYTQRATEAFF

v_gene: TRBV20-1
abundance: few
d_gene: -
j_gene: TRBJ2-1
CDR3nt: TGCAGTGCCCGAGGTGGGGGGCGGTGGAATGAGCAGTTCTTC
CDR3aa: CSARGGGRWNEQFF

v_gene: TRBV9
abundance: -
d_gene: -
j_gene: TRBJ2-3
CDR3nt: TGTGCCAGCAGCGTAGCGGCTACAGGTACGCAGTATTTT
CDR3aa: CASSVAATGTQYF

v_gene: TRBV4-3
abundance: -
d_gene: TRBD1
j_gene: TRBJ1-2
CDR3nt: TGCGCCAGCAGCCCCGGGACAGGGGGCACCTGGGGCTACACCTTC
CDR3aa: CASSPGTGGTWGYTF

v_gene: TRBV27
abundance: -
d_gene: TRBD2
j_gene: TRBJ2-3
CDR3nt: TGTGCCAGCAGTTTAATAGCGGGGGGGCCCTCTTTCCTCACAGATACGCAGTATTTT
CDR3aa: CASSLIAGGPSFLTDTQYF

v_gene: TRBV4-1
abundance: few
d_gene: TRBD1
j_gene: TRBJ2-7
CDR3nt: TGCGCCAGCAGCCAAGATACTCCGACAGGGGCGGTTTACGAGCAGTACTTC
CDR3aa: CASSQDTPTGAVYEQYF

v_gene: TRBV7-9
abundance: -
d_gene: -
j_gene: TRBJ2-3
CDR3nt: TGTGCCAGCAGCTTAGGGTTAAGGGCATTCACAGATACGCAGTATTTT
CDR3aa: CASSLGLRAFTDTQYF

v_gene: TRBV7-7
abundance: many
d_gene: TRBD2
j_gene: TRBJ2-1
CDR3nt: TGTGCCAGCAGCGAGAACTCTGCGGGGGCCTACAATGAGCAGTTCTTC
CDR3aa: CASSENSAGAYNEQFF

v_gene: TRBV6-6
abundance: -
d_gene: -
j_gene: TRBJ1-4
CDR3nt: TGTGCCAGCAGCGAAGGGGATAATGAAAAACTGTTTTTT
CDR3aa: CASSEGDNEKLFF

v_gene: TRBV2
abundance: few
d_gene: TRBD2
j_gene: TRBJ2-1
CDR3nt: TGTGCCAGCAGTGAAAGGGGACTAGCGGCTTCCTACAATGAGCAGTTCTTC
CDR3aa: CASSERGLAASYNEQFF

v_gene: TRBV7-6
abundance: -
d_gene: -
j_gene: TRBJ1-1
CDR3nt: TGTGCCAGCAGCTCACAAGTAACCTTGAACACTGAAGCTTTCTTT
CDR3aa: CASSSQVTLNTEAFF

v_gene: TRBV12-3/TRBV12-4
abundance: -
d_gene: TRBD2
j_gene: TRBJ2-5
CDR3nt: TGTGCCAGCAGTTTGACGGGGGGGATTCAAGAGACCCAGTACTTC
CDR3aa: CASSLTGGIQETQYF

v_gene: TRBV6-6
abundance: few
d_gene: TRBD1
j_gene: TRBJ2-7
CDR3nt: TGTGCCAGCAGTTCCGGACAGGGCCGCGCCTACGAGCAGTACTTC
CDR3aa: CASSSGQGRAYEQYF

v_gene: TRBV2
abundance: -
d_gene: -
j_gene: TRBJ2-3
CDR3nt: TGTGCCAGCAGCGAGGGACAAGCGGGACGAGCGGGCACAGATACGCAGTATTTT
CDR3aa: CASSEGQAGRAGTDTQYF